The 6 T cell receptor beta chains below all came from one sample that was sequenced in a study of lung T cells in sarcoidosis with Löfgren's syndrome. TCRdb ran MiXCR on the reads and lists one entry per CDR3 protein. Here the sample spans 58,000 or so distinct CDR3 sequences, roughly 20% being singletons. The sample was CD4+ T cells from PBMCs. Source of these receptors: a human donor with sarcoidosis (Löfgren's syndrome or another form), or a control subject (not recorded which).

This clonotype was recorded a few times. The V call is TRBV28, the J call TRBJ2-7; no definite D call. The V gene's germline CDR1 is MDHEN and CDR2 SYDVKM. The CDR3 is made up of 11 amino acids. Trimming stripped 8 bases from V and 2 bases from J, with 7 bases between. CDR3 residues: CASGLTYEQYF. In DNA form, the CDR3 reads TGTGCCAGCGGCTTGACCTACGAGCAGTACTTC.

This clonotype has at least ten counts. The rearrangement links TRBV20-1 to TRBJ1-6, with TRBD1 matching over 11 bases. Germline CDR1 and CDR2: DFQATT and SNEGSKA (reference sequence). Trimming took 4 bases from V and 7 from J; bases not matched to a gene: 3. This CDR3 comprises 14 residues. DNA of the CDR3: TGCAGTGCTAAGGACAGGGGGCAAAATTCACCCCTCCACTTT. Amino acids: CSAKDRGQNSPLHF.

At least ten counts were recorded for this clonotype. The chain has TRBV7-2 and TRBJ2-5, with 7 bases lining up with TRBD1. Per the germline V gene, CDR1 is SGHTA and CDR2 is FQGNSA. V trimming: 5 bases; J trimming: 5 bases; junction bases outside the gene matches: 5. The CDR3 loop spans 13 amino acids. CDR3 loop: CASSADRSETQYF. As DNA, the CDR3 is TGTGCCAGCAGCGCGGACAGGTCGGAGACCCAGTACTTC.

About this clonotype: Sequence at one end of the junction differs from germline and may be a read error. The chain employs TRBV2 and TRBJ1-4; possibly TRBD1 for D (5 bases). The CDR3 spans 15 residues. CDR1 is SNHLY and CDR2 is FYNNEI in the germline V gene. The CDR3 loop reads CASSVKGRRNEKMFF. CDR3 DNA sequence: TGTGCCAGCAGTGTCAAGGGACGGCGTAATGAAAAAATGTTTTTT.

This clonotype was detected a few times. The V gene is TRBV30, the J gene TRBJ2-4; the D gene is possibly TRBD1 (5 bases). The ends were cut back, 2 bases at V and 9 bases at J, with 17 bases in the middle. The germline gives CDR1 GTSNPN, CDR2 SVGIG (reference sequence). This CDR3 spans 14 amino acids. CDR3 region: CAWSRSGQGGIQYF. The CDR3 DNA reads as TGTGCCTGGAGTCGCTCGGGCCAGGGCGGCATTCAGTACTTC. The full variable domain, completed using reference TRBV30 and TRBJ2-4, is SQTIHQWPATLVQPVGSPLSLECTVEGTSNPNLYWYRQAAGRGLQLLFYSVGIGQISSEVPQNLSASRPQDRQFILSSKKLLLSDSGFYLCAWSRSGQGGIQYFGAGTRLSVL.

This clonotype was counted between two and nine times. The rearrangement uses TRBV12-5 and TRBJ2-7; 8 bases are a match to TRBD1. Germline loops: CDR1 LGHNT, CDR2 FRNRAP. The CDR3 has 12 residues. The ends lost 6 bases at V and 6 bases at J; junction bases unmatched: 4. Written as DNA, the CDR3 is TGTGCTAGTGGCACCGACAGGGGCGAGCAGTACTTC. Amino acids: CASGTDRGEQYF.